This TCR beta chain was sequenced during a study of cytomegalovirus exposure and HLA in healthy donors (dated by TCRdb to 2016 to 2017). Notes on the research overall: An earlier analysis of roughly 570 of the donors reported about 260 Gb of sequence data and 117 million unique TCR beta sequences obtained from 180 million or so T cells. Both class I and class II loci were covered by HLA typing, at four-digit resolution. High-throughput TCR immunosequencing, statistical association of individual TCRs with disease status, and machine learning were combined to predict cytomegalovirus infection status. The T cell repertoires of 666 subjects were profiled by immunosequencing and related to cytomegalovirus serostatus. All discovery cohort repertoires had been generated on a single sequencing platform. The study aimed to test whether signatures of past pathogen exposure could be identified by cataloging public T cell receptors. The later analysis used no new phenotypic data to find candidate immune exposures, relying instead on TCR beta sequences and their occurrence across donors. Roughly 320 gigabases of sequencing data and around 80 million unique TCR sequences made up an early release that covered approximately 700 HLA-typed donors. A few DR-DQ haplotypes were treated as single units for association and clustering because of strong linkage in the cohort. To study patterns of TCR occurrence, a later analysis re-analyzed previously published TCR beta repertoires from around 660 donors and added high-resolution HLA genotyping. Among the approximately 420 genotyped donors, around 81% belonged to the genetic ancestry cluster associated with self-reported Caucasian donors. Besides the first cohort of some 670 subjects, a separate validation cohort made up of roughly 120 different subjects was used. Donor age, sex, ethnicity and CMV serostatus were collected together with the repertoire data. Genome-wide SNP genotypes for about 65% of the 666 donors were used in a later genetic analysis, which treated that subset as a discovery cohort. To decide whether each TCR beta V gene segment behaved as functional or pseudogenic, an earlier analysis of some 600 of the donors relied on high-throughput TCR beta sequencing. Typing coverage differed by locus: A, B, C, DRB1 and DQB1 were typed in roughly 620-640 donors, DQA1 in approximately 520, DPA1 in some 600, and DPB1 in 472. On average, roughly 250,000 unique TCR beta nucleotide sequences were sequenced per donor among 350 to 400 genotyped donors of the cohort, with about 17% of those sequences being non-productive. Beyond this particular receptor, the publication reports: Because HLA typing was unavailable for some donors at each locus, only the typed subset was used in association tests. A further reported finding was that TCR beta sequences accurately predicted the HLA-A and HLA-B alleles for most subjects in the first cohort. A cluster of highly shared sequence variants was judged likely to be a technical artifact of the sequencing pipeline. The classifier was reported to diagnose cytomegalovirus status with high specificity and sensitivity in both the original and validation cohorts. A later genetic analysis reported fewer N-insertions in productive TCRs among donors in an Asian-associated ancestry cluster than the roughly 700-donor mean. In a later analysis, most CMV-associated TCR beta chains were found to appear HLA-restricted, with HLA associations seemingly driven largely by CMV exposure. In vitro tests confirmed that a few of the cytomegalovirus-associated TCR beta chains recognize cytomegalovirus antigens. Compared with equally common non-associated chains, HLA-associated TCR beta chains in a later analysis were more clonally expanded and had lower generation probabilities. The 87-base-pair reads could not distinguish some IMGT-functional V segments, including TRBV6-2 and TRBV6-3, so those segments were excluded. Roughly uniform sequencing depth across donors was assumed in presence/absence analyses, although this assumption may not hold. Because counts were too low, around 18 rarely observed V segments, including chromosome 9 orphons, were left out of the earlier analysis of about 620 of the donors. According to the authors, the approach could potentially be generalized to other disease states and immunological phenotypes. Correlated functional status among segregating V segments might reflect linkage disequilibrium, but an unknown experimental factor could not be ruled out. A later analysis associated approximately 17,000 TCR beta sequences with specific HLA alleles at a false discovery rate of 0.05. This cohort had only TCR beta chains sequenced, and the lack of alpha or paired-chain data limited which features could be detected. Immune exposure information for the cohort was limited to CMV serostatus. In a later analysis, several top co-occurrence clusters were reported to appear linked to parvovirus B19, influenza, CMV and Epstein-Barr virus. Most TCR sequences were observed very rarely across donors, whereas some public TCRs were present in many individuals. In the study, approximately 160 TCR beta chains were listed as associated with cytomegalovirus. Assigning TCR associations to individual alleles was difficult when HLA alleles, especially DR and DQ, strongly co-occurred. According to a later analysis, TCR association rates differed among HLA loci, with DRB1 alleles showing the most associated TCRs and HLA-C alleles showing the fewest. V-gene and J-gene trimming of TCR beta chains was associated with a missense DCLRE1C variant in a later genetic analysis, and the association was replicated in an independent cohort. Broadly in line with IMGT annotations, most TCR beta V segments showed up in productive rearrangements about 90% or about 30% of the time in an earlier analysis of 450 to 600 of the donors.

The CDR3 sequence holds 16 residues, the cysteine and phenylalanine included. The entry retains the CDR3 DNA only, 48 bases that are in frame from base 1. Based on the germline V gene (reference sequence), the CDR1 and CDR2 sequences are MNHEY and SMNVEV. The V and J ends are trimmed by 0 bases and 6 bases, leaving 15 bases between them. This clone was recorded a few times. There is no known antigen for this receptor. No quality values exist for individual bases; no much larger clone is one base distant. The library was produced with the immunoSEQ multiplex PCR assay. A mixture of 60 forward primers for TCR Vbeta segments and 13 reverse primers for TCR Jbeta segments was used in the multiplex PCR. The CDR3 region of rearranged TCR beta genes was amplified from genomic DNA with a multiplex PCR assay. Amplified TCR beta libraries were sequenced as 87-base-pair reads on the Illumina HiSeq System. The paper's data handling went like this. A later analysis counted approximately 74 million unique TCR beta chains across the approximately 700 repertoires, and 9.5 million to 11 million of these chains were shared by at least two donors. Raw reads were error-corrected and collapsed into unique sequences by a nearest-neighbor algorithm in which closely related sequences were merged to remove PCR and sequencing errors. To assign V, D and J gene segments, CDR3 sequences were aligned to IMGT reference sequences. For a sequence to be retained, at least a six-nucleotide match to both a V gene segment and a J gene segment was required. A rearrangement counted as productive if the CDR3 had no stop codons and remained in frame with V and J, and every other rearrangement counted as non-productive. Following IMGT convention, CDR3 was defined as the stretch from the second conserved V-encoded cysteine up to the conserved J-encoded phenylalanine. The earlier analysis of 450 to 750 of the donors excluded any sequence lacking an unambiguous match to a single V gene segment. In an earlier analysis of about 590 of the donors, a V segment was called functional when productive rearrangements were above 56.7%, and segregating when the standard deviation between donors exceeded 5%. A statistical classification framework was built for diagnosing cytomegalovirus status from the catalog of TCR beta chain sequences. V and J gene assignment, in a later analysis, came from comparing TCR nucleotide sequences with IMGT/GENE-DB human TR gene sequences. A later analysis assigned CDR3 sequences and most-parsimonious VDJ recombination scenarios with the TCRdist pipeline. In a later analysis, every TCR beta chain was defined by the combination of its CDR3 amino acid sequence and its V-gene family, and reads without a unique V-gene family were dropped. In a later analysis, 500 to 700 highly shared, low-generation-probability nucleotide sequences were removed to address suspected cross-contamination and a sequencing artifact. A later analysis calculated a clonal expansion index for each public chain from normalized within-repertoire ranks of inferred template counts. In a later analysis, generation probabilities were computed using a VDJ recombination model fitted to out-of-frame rearrangements, and the results were checked against IGoR. In a later analysis, TCR-TCR, TCR-HLA and TCR-CMV co-occurrence was scored with hypergeometric tests, and a repertoire-size bias correction was applied to TCR pairs. False discovery rates were estimated in a later analysis by permuting HLA or CMV assignments 20 times. A later analysis grouped co-occurring TCRs with DBSCAN, adding TCRdist sequence similarity when clustering within HLA-allele-positive subsets. Co-occurrence clustering excluded repertoires with fewer than 30,000 or more than 120,000 public chains, plus five with anomalous nucleotide sharing. TCRdb re-hosts the immuneACCESS table, in-frame sequences only. Its copies lack some clones; in the studies checked, an unresolved V gene accounts for under half of them, and the cause for the rest is not known. That table is the source of V, J and clone size, and D and trimming were worked out from the DNA. A total of 120,000 to 150,000 clones appear in this sample, 60% to 85% of them only once. Clones ranked in the top ten supply 2.5% to 3.5% of the sample.

The cohort consisted of fewer than 700 healthy bone marrow donors. All cohort members were sampled while nominally healthy, although unrecorded immune exposures were likely present. The donor was CMV seronegative and was included in the group of a few hundred seronegative cohort members. A peripheral blood sample was collected from each donor, and TCR beta sequencing was performed on peripheral blood mononuclear cells. Genomic DNA extraction from the blood cell samples was performed with the Qiagen DNeasy Blood Extraction Kit. The material sequenced was PBMCs. Recombination joined TRBV27 with TRBJ2-1; a weak D assignment points to TRBD2 (6 bases agree). The TCR originated in a male donor in good health and CMV-seronegative. The CDR3: CASSLSTGSRSNEQFF. The nucleotide sequence reads TGTGCCAGCAGTTTATCGACCGGGAGTCGAAGCAATGAGCAGTTCTTC.